This T cell receptor beta chain was recovered during a study of tumor-infiltrating lymphocytes in primary liver carcinoma. Study-wide results and caveats: Tumor region pairs shared more overlap than did tumor-adjacent and tumor-blood pairs. The top-250-clone fraction was significantly higher in tumors than in blood (p = 0.039).

Concerning this clonotype: Its antigen is undetermined. This may be a read error: a much more frequent sequence differs by one nucleotide.

The CDR3 is 15 residues long. Germline values: CDR1 MNHNY, CDR2 SVGAGI (reference sequence). The input was roughly 0.5 ug total RNA; TCR beta cDNA was made from it with a constant-region primer. ARM-PCR was slightly modified, and three nested multiplex PCR rounds with it gave rise to the TCR beta libraries. Running 9 to 11 cycles apiece, the first two PCR rounds relied on TRBV1-TRBV30 forward primers together with a C-beta reverse primer. A single record per CDR3 protein comes from TCRdb applying MiXCR to the multiplex PCR reads. The sample lists about 330,000 distinct CDR3 sequences, less than 70% occurring once. They got blood RNA out of unsorted whole blood and also pulled out germline DNA.

The material sequenced was peripheral blood. The chain couples TRBV6-6 to TRBJ1-5; 9 bases line up with TRBD1. The receptor was isolated from a man aged 40-50 years with primary liver carcinoma and hepatitis B virus infection. In nucleotides, the CDR3 is TGTGCCAGCACCCTAATGGACAGGGGCAATCAGCACCAGCATTTT. Translating gives CASTLMDRGNQHQHF.